This T cell receptor beta chain was profiled in a study of Tregs in tolerant kidney transplant recipients. Study summary: Recipient Tregs were cultured 15 to 20 days with activated donor B cells and IL-2. Sorting after B cell culture yielded CD25+CD127- and 4-1BB+CD40L- CD4+ cells. Donor B cells were activated for 10 days on irradiated CD40L-expressing 3T3 cells. An approximately three-day belatacept mixed lymphocyte reaction, sometimes plus 5-day graft donor restimulation, preceded CD4+CD25+CD127- sorting.

This clone was recorded once. What it binds is not known. Sequenced by immunoSEQ multiplex PCR; TCRdb stores in-frame clones only, minus some. Counted here are around 11,000 clones, around 91% occurring once; the ten biggest clones make up more than 5.5%. CDR3 length equals 15 residues. Germline CDR1 MDHEN, CDR2 SYDVKM. V was trimmed by 5 bases and J by 0 bases, leaving 14 bases between them. The sequence was obtained from a human patient who received a combined kidney and bone marrow transplant. This chain links TRBV28 with TRBJ2-7, with D perhaps matching TRBD1 (6 bases). The source was Tregs from blood cultured with allogeneic cells, collected before the transplant. The CDR3 spells CASSKQGWSSYEQYF. CDR3 DNA sequence: TGTGCCAGCAGTAAACAGGGTTGGAGCTCCTACGAGCAGTACTTC.